This T cell receptor (beta chain) was identified during a study of blood T cell repertoires in COVID-19. Looking at the study overall: Samples taken during acute and convalescent COVID-19 were collected in the United States, Italy and Spain.

CDR1 and CDR2 (germline): SGHTA, FQGTGA. The CDR3 is 15 residues long. Losses at the gene ends were 1 base for V and 0 bases for J; bases not matched to a gene: 0. Per the original data handling: By means of reference gene primer amplification, nucleated cell counts were estimated. The method was immunoSEQ multiplex PCR; TCRdb's version includes in-frame clones alone and lacks a portion of them. The DNA gave D and trimming, while V, J and clone size come from that table. The sample comprises roughly 140,000 clones, around four fifths of which are singletons, and about 4% rests with the top ten. Sample: peripheral blood. This chain links TRBV7-3 with TRBJ1-3, with TRBD1 matching 7 bases. The receptor's source is an elderly woman with acute or convalescent COVID-19. The CDR3 nucleotides read TGTGCCAGCAGCTTAAACAGGGGCTCTGGAAACACCATATATTTT. It specifies CASSLNRGSGNTIYF. Using reference TRBV7-3 and TRBJ1-3 for the parts outside the CDR3, the full variable domain is GAGVSQTPSNKVTEKGKYVELRCDPISGHTALYWYRQSLGQGPEFLIYFQGTGAADDSGLPNDRFFAVRPEGSVSTLKIQRTERGDSAVYLCASSLNRGSGNTIYFGEGSWLTVV.